This T cell receptor beta chain appears in the sequencing data of a study of T cell clonality in common variable immunodeficiency. This clone was counted ten times or more. Its antigen is currently unknown. Coverage ceases 3 residues before the CDR3 finishes, and the germline J gene fills in the end. Trimming took off 2 bases at V and 4 bases at J, with 14 bases between the two ends. CDR3 length equals 15 residues. Germline V gene sequence: CDR1 SGHTA, CDR2 FQGTGA. Study findings and constraints: Shared TCRbeta clones were fewer between CVID subjects than controls. T cell subpopulation sequencing would be needed to explain CVID clonality.

Profiled with immunoSEQ multiplex PCR; TCRdb holds only in-frame clones, not every one. The table lists about 81,000 clones, with no singletons. The specimen was peripheral blood mononuclear cells. The rearrangement links TRBV7-3 to TRBJ1-2, with D possibly TRBD1 on 5 matching bases. The clonotype was recovered from a person aged 18 to 69 in good health. The CDR3 reads CASSLDRGRFYGYTF. Partial CDR3 DNA: TGTGCCAGCAGCTTAGATAGGGGCCGCTTCTATGGC.